Sequencing of this T cell receptor beta chain was carried out in a study of cytomegalovirus exposure and HLA in healthy donors. 13 Jbeta primers and 60 Vbeta primers were used for the PCR. Some clones are missing from TCRdb's copy, which holds only in-frame ones; the method was immunoSEQ multiplex PCR. The sample holds 180,000 or so clones, around 80% seen once. Sequencing was carried out using PBMCs. The TCR sequence derives from a woman between 25 and 40 years old in good health and CMV-seronegative.

The CDR3 is CASRKTGTSYNEQFF. In DNA, the CDR3 is TGTGCCAGCAGAAAGACAGGGACCTCCTACAATGAGCAGTTCTTC. The rearrangement links TRBV27 to TRBJ2-1, with 7 bases that match TRBD1. CDR1 and CDR2 (germline): MNHEY, SMNVEV (reference sequence). The trim removed 6 bases at V and 0 bases at J, leaving 5 bases unmatched. This CDR3 contains 15 residues.